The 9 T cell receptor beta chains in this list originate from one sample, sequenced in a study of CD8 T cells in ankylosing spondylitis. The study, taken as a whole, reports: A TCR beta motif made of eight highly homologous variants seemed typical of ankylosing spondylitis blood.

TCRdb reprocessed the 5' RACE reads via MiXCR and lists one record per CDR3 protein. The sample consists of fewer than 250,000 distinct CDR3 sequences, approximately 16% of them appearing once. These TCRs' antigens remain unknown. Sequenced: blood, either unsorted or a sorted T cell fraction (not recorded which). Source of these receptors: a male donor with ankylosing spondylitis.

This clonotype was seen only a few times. CDR3 nucleotides: TGTGCCAGCAGTCAAAAAACCACTAGATACAATGAGCAGTTCTTC. Translating it yields CASSQKTTRYNEQFF. The chain joins TRBV6-2 or TRBV6-3 to TRBJ2-1; TRBD2 is a possible D gene (5 bases). Germline V gene sequence: CDR1 MNHEY, CDR2 SVGEGT. Between the trimmed V and J ends, which lost 5 bases and 4 bases, there was a span of 15 bases. CDR3 size: 15 residues.

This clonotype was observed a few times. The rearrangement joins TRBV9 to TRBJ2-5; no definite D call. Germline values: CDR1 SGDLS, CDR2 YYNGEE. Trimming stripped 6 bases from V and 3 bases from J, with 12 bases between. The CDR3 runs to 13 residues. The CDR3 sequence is CASNHIGEETQYF. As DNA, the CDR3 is TGTGCCAGCAACCATATAGGCGAAGAGACCCAGTACTTC.

The CDR3 DNA is TGCAGTGCTAGTAGACTGAAGGGGAATGAGCAGTTCTTC. Amino acid sequence: CSASRLKGNEQFF. The rearrangement joins TRBV20-1 to TRBJ2-1; possible D gene TRBD1, 5 bases. Looked up from germline, CDR1 is DFQATT and CDR2 is SNEGSKA (reference sequence). The CDR3 consists of 13 residues. V dropped 3 bases and J dropped 7 bases, with 13 bases sitting between them.

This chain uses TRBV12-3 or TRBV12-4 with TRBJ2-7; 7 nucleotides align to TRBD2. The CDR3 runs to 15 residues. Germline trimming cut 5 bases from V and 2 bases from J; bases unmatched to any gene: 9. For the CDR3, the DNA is TGTGCCAGCAGTCTCCTTGGCGGGGGAACCTACGAGCAGTACTTC. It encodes CASSLLGGGTYEQYF.

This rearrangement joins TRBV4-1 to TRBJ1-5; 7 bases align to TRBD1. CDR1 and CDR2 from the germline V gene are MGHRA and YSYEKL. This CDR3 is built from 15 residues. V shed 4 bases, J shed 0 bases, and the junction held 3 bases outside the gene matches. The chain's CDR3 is CASSLQGNSNQPQHF. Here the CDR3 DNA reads TGCGCCAGCAGCCTACAGGGGAATAGCAATCAGCCCCAGCATTTT.

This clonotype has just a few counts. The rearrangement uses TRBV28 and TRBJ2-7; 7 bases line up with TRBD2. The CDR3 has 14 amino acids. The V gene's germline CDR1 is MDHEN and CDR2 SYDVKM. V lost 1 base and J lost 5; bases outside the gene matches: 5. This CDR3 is CASSLFLAAHEQYF. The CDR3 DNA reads TGTGCCAGCAGTTTATTTCTAGCGGCCCACGAGCAGTACTTC.

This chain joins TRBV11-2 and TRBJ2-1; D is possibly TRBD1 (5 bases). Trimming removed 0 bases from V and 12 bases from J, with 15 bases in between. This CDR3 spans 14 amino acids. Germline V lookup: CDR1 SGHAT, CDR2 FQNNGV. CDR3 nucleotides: TGTGCCAGCAGCTTAGATTCTAGGGGTCCCGGGCAGTTCTTC. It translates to CASSLDSRGPGQFF.

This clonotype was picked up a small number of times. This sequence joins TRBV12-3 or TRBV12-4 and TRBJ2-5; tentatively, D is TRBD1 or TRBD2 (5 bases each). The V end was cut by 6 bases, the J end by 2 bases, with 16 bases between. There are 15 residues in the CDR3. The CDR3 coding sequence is TGTGCCAGCAGGAGTACGGGGCGCACACAAGAGACCCAGTACTTC. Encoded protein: CASRSTGRTQETQYF.

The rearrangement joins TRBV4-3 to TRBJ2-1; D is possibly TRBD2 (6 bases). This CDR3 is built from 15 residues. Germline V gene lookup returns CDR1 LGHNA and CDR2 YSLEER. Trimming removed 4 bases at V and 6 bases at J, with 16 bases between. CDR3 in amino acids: CASSPTRTWSNEQFF. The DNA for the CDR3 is TGCGCCAGCAGCCCGACTAGAACTTGGAGCAATGAGCAGTTCTTC.